The 25 T cell receptor beta chains below were found in one sample sequenced in a study of vaccination and CD4 T cells after COVID-19. These receptors have no known antigen. Treatment described: approximately nine-day PBMC culture with coronavirus spike peptide pools or control peptides (ViraFEST assay). The Oncomine TCR Beta short-read assay generated sequence data from the DNA of cultured CD4+ T cells. TCRdb used MiXCR to reprocess the PCR reads, holding one entry per CDR3 protein. The table has about 26,000 distinct CDR3 sequences, about 40% seen once. The sequenced sample was CD4+ T cells from blood, cultured in vitro. Every receptor here comes from a human donor who had recovered from COVID-19.

This clonotype has only one observation. The chain couples TRBV4-1 to TRBJ2-5; 16 nucleotides agree with TRBD2. This CDR3 spans 16 amino acids. The germline CDR1 and CDR2 sequences are MGHRA and YSYEKL. V gave up 4 bases and J gave up 6 bases; unmatched junction bases: 5. The CDR3 DNA reads as TGCGCCAGCAGCCCGGGACTAGCGGGAGGGATGAAGACCCAGTACTTC. Translation: CASSPGLAGGMKTQYF.

This clonotype showed up just a few times. J is TRBJ2-2 and V is TRBV20-1; 7 nucleotides align to TRBD1. This CDR3 is built from 13 residues. The trim removed 5 bases at V and 4 bases at J, leaving 4 bases unmatched. CDR1 DFQATT and CDR2 SNEGSKA come from the germline V gene (reference sequence). Here the CDR3 reads CSAGTALTGELFF. CDR3 bases: TGCAGTGCTGGGACAGCTCTCACCGGGGAGCTGTTTTTT.

This clonotype was detected only a few times. V gene TRBV12-3 or TRBV12-4 combines with J gene TRBJ1-5; D is perhaps TRBD1 (5 bases). CDR3 size: 14 residues. V was clipped by 2 bases and J by 5 bases, with 10 bases between them. The CDR3 reads CASSLWGRYQPQHF. For the CDR3, the DNA is TGTGCCAGCAGTTTATGGGGACGGTATCAGCCCCAGCATTTT.

This clonotype was found a few times. The V and J genes are TRBV28 and TRBJ1-5; TRBD1 aligns across 7 bases. This CDR3 comprises 14 residues. The J segment lost 5 bases and the V segment lost 6 bases, leaving 7 bases of the junction unmatched. Per germline, CDR1 MDHEN and CDR2 SYDVKM. This chain's CDR3 is CASRRGPGYQPQHF. The DNA for the CDR3 is TGTGCCAGCAGGAGGGGGCCGGGCTATCAGCCCCAGCATTTT.

Sample share makes this clonotype medium-sized. The J gene is TRBJ2-3, the V gene TRBV7-9; D is perhaps TRBD1 (6 bases). Germline V CDR1 and CDR2: SEHNR, FQNEAQ (reference sequence). CDR3 size: 12 residues. V shed 4 bases and J shed 4 bases, with 6 bases lying between them. In DNA, the CDR3 is TGTGCCAGCAGCTACAGGGCAGATACGCAGTATTTT. Its protein is CASSYRADTQYF.

The CDR3 DNA is TGTGCCACCTCGGCACAGATGGTTGGCAATCAGCCCCAGCATTTT. It is translated as CATSAQMVGNQPQHF. This chain links TRBV6-1 with TRBJ1-5, with unresolved D. The CDR3 is 15 amino acids. V was cut by 10 bases and J by 2 bases, with 18 bases left in between. Germline V CDR1 and CDR2: MNHNS, SASEGT.

This clonotype was detected only once. This sequence joins TRBV18 and TRBJ2-7; D is uncertain. Germline CDR1 reads KGHSH; CDR2 reads LQKENI. V gave up 2 bases and J gave up 5 bases, with 7 bases separating them. The CDR3 covers 12 residues. DNA for the CDR3: TGTGCCAGCTCACCAAACCGAGACGAGCAGTACTTC. This encodes CASSPNRDEQYF.

The chain is built from TRBV7-2 and TRBJ2-7; 9 nucleotides line up with TRBD1. The CDR3 runs to 13 residues. V dropped 5 bases and J dropped 3; count of bases not matched to a gene: 2. CDR1 is SGHTA, CDR2 FQGNSA, per germline. The CDR3 DNA reads as TGTGCCAGCAGCCCGGACAGGGGCTACGAGCAGTACTTC. Translation: CASSPDRGYEQYF. Variable domain in full (rest from reference TRBV7-2 and TRBJ2-7): GAGVSQSPSNKVTEKGKDVELRCDPISGHTALYWYRQSLGQGLEFLIYFQGNSAPDKSGLPSDRFSAERTGGSVSTLTIQRTQQEDSAVYLCASSPDRGYEQYFGPGTRLTVT.

The chain combines TRBV19 with TRBJ1-5, with D possibly being TRBD1 (6 bases). The CDR3 is 16 residues long. The germline V gene encodes CDR1 LNHDA and CDR2 SQIVND (reference sequence). V was clipped by 8 bases and J by 6 bases, with 23 bases between them. The CDR3 here is CASPRGADVFTQPQHF. The CDR3 DNA sequence: TGTGCCAGTCCGCGGGGGGCGGATGTATTTACTCAGCCCCAGCATTTT. The complete variable domain, with remaining parts taken from reference TRBV19 and TRBJ1-5, reads DGGITQSPKYLFRKEGQNVTLSCEQNLNHDAMYWYRQDPGQGLRLIYYSQIVNDFQKGDIAEGYSVSREKKESFPLTVTSAQKNPTAFYLCASPRGADVFTQPQHFGDGTRLSIL.

The rearrangement links TRBV6-1 to TRBJ1-1; D unclear. This CDR3 has 15 amino acids. V lost 3 bases and J 0 bases, leaving 11 bases between the germline ends. CDR1 is MNHNS, CDR2 SASEGT, per germline. The chain's CDR3 is CASSEKGPMNTEAFF. Written as DNA, the CDR3 is TGTGCCAGCAGTGAGAAAGGACCTATGAACACTGAAGCTTTCTTT.

This clonotype occurred a few times. The chain recombines TRBV11-2 with TRBJ2-3; the D is unclear. V dropped 1 base and J dropped 0 bases, with 8 bases sitting between them. This CDR3 has 15 amino acids. Germline lookup yields CDR1 SGHAT and CDR2 FQNNGV. The CDR3 sequence: CASSLGKASTDTQYF. The CDR3 region has the DNA TGTGCCAGCAGCTTAGGTAAAGCAAGCACAGATACGCAGTATTTT.

Only a few counts were recorded for this clonotype. J is TRBJ2-4 and V is TRBV6-5; weak D call: TRBD2 (7 bases). CDR1 is MNHEY and CDR2 is SVGAGI in the germline V gene. This CDR3 region has 15 residues. Trimming stripped 2 bases from V and 6 bases from J, with 14 bases between. CDR3 in DNA: TGTGCCAGCAGTTACACGGGGGGCGCAGGAAACATTCAGTACTTC. Protein product: CASSYTGGAGNIQYF.

The chain links TRBV20-1 to TRBJ2-2, with TRBD1 matching 8 bases. The length of the CDR3 is 15 residues. Germline V gene data show CDR1 as DFQATT and CDR2 as SNEGSKA (reference sequence). The V and J ends lost 2 bases and 2 bases, in that order; junction bases with no gene match: 4. As DNA, the CDR3 is TGCAGTGCTAGACCGGGACAGGTCAACACCGGGGAGCTGTTTTTT. Protein sequence: CSARPGQVNTGELFF.

The rearrangement links TRBV28 to TRBJ1-2; D uncertain. The germline gives CDR1 MDHEN, CDR2 SYDVKM. V was cut by 3 bases and J by 4 bases, with 6 bases left in between. This CDR3 is built from 12 residues. The CDR3 DNA sequence: TGTGCCAGCAGTTTGAACCCCTATGGCTACACCTTC. It specifies CASSLNPYGYTF.

The V gene is TRBV5-1, the J gene TRBJ2-7, with D maybe TRBD2 (5 bases). The CDR3 has 11 amino acids. Germline-derived CDR1 and CDR2 are SGHRS and YFSETQ. With 5 bases removed from V and 9 bases from J, the gap between germline ends came to 12 bases. The CDR3 coding sequence is TGCGCCAGCAGTTCCGACGGACTGCAGTACTTC. This sequence encodes CASSSDGLQYF.

The chain uses TRBV11-2 and TRBJ2-7; 9 bases are a match to TRBD1. The germline gives CDR1 SGHAT, CDR2 FQNNGV. The trim removed 9 bases at V and 6 bases at J, leaving 12 bases unmatched. This CDR3 is built from 14 residues. The CDR3 protein is CASAEGRTGVEQYF. CDR3 coding DNA: TGTGCCAGTGCCGAGGGGAGGACAGGGGTCGAGCAGTACTTC. The whole variable domain, remainder taken from reference TRBV11-2 and TRBJ2-7, is EAGVAQSPRYKIIEKRQSVAFWCNPISGHATLYWYQQILGQGPKLLIQFQNNGVVDDSQLPKDRFSAERLKGVDSTLKIQPAKLEDSAVYLCASAEGRTGVEQYFGPGTRLTVT.

The sample holds a few counts of this clonotype. The chain combines TRBV6-1 with TRBJ1-5, with TRBD1 matching over 7 bases. Germline lookup yields CDR1 MNHNS and CDR2 SASEGT. The CDR3 loop spans 16 amino acids. With 6 bases clipped from V and 0 bases from J, the junction kept 8 bases outside the gene matches. The DNA of the CDR3 is TGTGCCAGCAGGCTGACAGGGACCAATAGCAATCAGCCCCAGCATTTT. Translated: CASRLTGTNSNQPQHF.

The chain couples TRBV20-1 to TRBJ1-2; D not certain. The germline CDR1 and CDR2 sequences are DFQATT and SNEGSKA (reference sequence). The CDR3 has 13 residues. Trimming stripped 6 bases from V and 0 bases from J, with 11 bases between. The CDR3 DNA reads as TGCAGTGCCCACCGGAGCGCTAACTATGGCTACACCTTC. Translating gives CSAHRSANYGYTF.

DNA for the CDR3: TGTGCCAGCAGCCTAGGGACAGGGGGCCCCTACGAGCAGTACTTC. It is translated as CASSLGTGGPYEQYF. The chain carries TRBV7-9 and TRBJ2-7, with 12 bases fitting TRBD1. Unmatched junction bases numbered 4, after V lost 5 bases and J lost 2 bases. Germline V gene sequence: CDR1 SEHNR, CDR2 FQNEAQ (reference sequence). The CDR3 spans 15 residues.

The chain joins TRBV5-1 to TRBJ2-3; 7 positions match TRBD2. This CDR3 has 15 residues. After removal of 1 base from V and 0 bases from J, the junction contained 2 bases not matched to a gene. Germline CDR1 and CDR2: SGHRS and YFSETQ. The CDR3 DNA is TGCGCCAGCAGCTTGCCCGGGGGGAGCACAGATACGCAGTATTTT. It codes for CASSLPGGSTDTQYF.

This clonotype was seen more than once but under ten times. This chain uses TRBV7-2 with TRBJ1-5; the D gene is possibly TRBD1 (5 bases). Germline V gene lookup returns CDR1 SGHTA and CDR2 FQGNSA. V gave up 0 bases and J gave up 1 base, with 10 bases separating them. The CDR3 length is 16 residues. Here the CDR3 reads CASSLAHGGSNQPQHF. The CDR3 coding sequence is TGTGCCAGCAGCTTAGCTCATGGGGGGAGCAATCAGCCCCAGCATTTT.

This chain uses TRBV2 with TRBJ2-7; D is perhaps TRBD1 or TRBD2 (6 bases each). Germline V gives CDR1 SNHLY, CDR2 FYNNEI. This CDR3 has 14 residues. Deletions cut 3 bases from V and 3 bases from J, with 12 bases between. The CDR3, as DNA: TGTGCCAGCAGTGACGAGGGGGGTCACTACGAGCAGTACTTC. Protein sequence: CASSDEGGHYEQYF.

The V gene is TRBV12-3 or TRBV12-4, the J gene TRBJ2-3; D is undetermined. The CDR3 totals 14 residues. Trimming cost V 6 bases and J 4 bases, with 14 bases left between them. The CDR3 nucleotides are TGTGCCAGCAGCAATAACTGGGATCCAGATACGCAGTATTTT. Protein: CASSNNWDPDTQYF.

The J gene is TRBJ1-1, the V gene TRBV5-1; D uncertain. Germline loops: CDR1 SGHRS, CDR2 YFSETQ. V was pared by 4 bases and J by 0 bases, with 7 bases between. CDR3 size: 13 residues. The CDR3 reads CASSAAMNTEAFF. The DNA of the CDR3 is TGCGCCAGCAGCGCAGCCATGAACACTGAAGCTTTCTTT.

This clonotype was counted between two and nine times. The chain has TRBV24-1 and TRBJ2-3; TRBD1 matches 10 bases. V shed 8 bases, J shed 3 bases, and the junction held 10 bases outside the gene matches. Germline V lookup: CDR1 KGHDR, CDR2 SFDVKD. The CDR3 sequence is 16 residues long. DNA for the CDR3: TGTGCCACCAAAGGTTCCGGGACAGGGGTGACAGATACGCAGTATTTT. It specifies CATKGSGTGVTDTQYF.